Listed below are T cell receptor beta chains from one sample, sequenced in a study of regulatory T cells in long-lasting Graves disease. MiXCR, run by TCRdb on the multiplex PCR reads, gives a single entry per CDR3 protein. The data contain roughly 250,000 distinct CDR3 sequences, roughly 18% of them singletons. These sequences were also reported in another study, on T cells in Graves' hyperthyroidism and ophthalmopathy.

The material was peripheral blood mononuclear cells (PBMCs), obtained at new diagnosis, from a patient treated with antithyroid drugs. The source is a woman in her thirties with Graves disease. Each CDR3 is given with its conserved first and last residue. A D gene is named only where the DNA matches it firmly. The size of a clone is reported for some rows only, either as once, few or many, or as a class for expanded clones.

cdr3_aa cdr3_nt j_call v_call clone_size d_call
CASGLVLKGPYSNQPQHF TGTGCTAGTGGTTTGGTACTAAAGGGTCCTTATAGCAATCAGCCCCAGCATTTT TRBJ1-5 TRBV12-5 many NA
CASWKGVNTEAFF TGTGCCAGTTGGAAGGGGGTGAACACTGAAGCTTTCTTT TRBJ1-1 TRBV12-3/TRBV12-4 NA NA
CASSPTAATNEKLFF TGCGCCAGCAGCCCGACTGCGGCAACTAATGAAAAACTGTTTTTT TRBJ1-4 TRBV4-1 many NA
CASSLFGGARNEQFF TGTGCCAGCAGCTTATTCGGGGGGGCACGTAATGAGCAGTTCTTC TRBJ2-1 TRBV7-8 many TRBD2
CASSLTPGTSVSGNTIYF TGTGCCAGCAGCTTAACTCCCGGGACATCCGTCTCTGGAAACACCATATATTTT TRBJ1-3 TRBV7-2 NA NA
CASSVYREHSGGNQPQHF TGTGCCAGCAGTGTGTACAGGGAGCATAGTGGGGGCAATCAGCCCCAGCATTTT TRBJ1-5 TRBV2 many NA
CASSSEDRGGSPLHF TGTGCCAGCAGCTCTGAAGACAGGGGTGGATCACCCCTCCACTTT TRBJ1-6 TRBV5-5 many TRBD1
CASSTTGQGANEKLFF TGCGCCAGCAGCACCACAGGACAGGGGGCTAATGAAAAACTGTTTTTT TRBJ1-4 TRBV5-1 many TRBD1
CASRAEGGDSNNYGYTF TGTGCCAGTAGAGCGGAAGGGGGAGACAGTAACAACTATGGCTACACCTTC TRBJ1-2 TRBV19 many NA
CASSEAGTTMHNEQFF TGTGCCAGCAGTGAAGCCGGGACAACCATGCACAATGAGCAGTTCTTC TRBJ2-1 TRBV2 many NA
CASSSGRLGAPHNEKLFF TGTGCCAGCAGCTCCGGCCGCTTGGGCGCCCCCCATAATGAAAAACTGTTTTTT TRBJ1-4 TRBV7-9 many NA
CASRVNLGNYEQYF TGCGCCAGCAGGGTGAACCTAGGGAACTACGAGCAGTACTTC TRBJ2-7 TRBV5-1 many NA
CASTPRARGTEAFF TGTGCCAGCACCCCCCGAGCCCGCGGGACTGAAGCTTTCTTT TRBJ1-1 TRBV12-3/TRBV12-4 many NA
CSALAGRAQYF TGCAGTGCTCTAGCGGGGAGAGCGCAGTATTTT TRBJ2-3 TRBV20-1 few TRBD2
CASSSTSGRSHEQFF TGTGCCAGCAGTTCCACTAGCGGGAGAAGTCATGAGCAGTTCTTC TRBJ2-1 TRBV27 NA TRBD2
CASSYERGDSLQFTGELFF TGTGCCAGCAGTTACGAAAGGGGAGACAGCCTACAGTTCACCGGGGAGCTGTTTTTT TRBJ2-2 TRBV6-5 few NA
CASSWGGEQYF TGTGCCAGCAGTTGGGGTGGCGAGCAGTACTTC TRBJ2-7 TRBV2 many NA
CASSPMWGREKLFF TGTGCCAGCTCACCAATGTGGGGACGTGAAAAACTGTTTTTT TRBJ1-4 TRBV18 few NA